This T cell receptor beta chain stems from a study of T cell responses to AZD1222 COVID-19 vaccine (dated by TCRdb to the early 2020s). About the study as a whole: A total of approximately 240 trial participants underwent TCR sequencing, of whom 207 had received two doses of AZD1222 and around 25 had received two doses of the MenACWY control vaccine. Trial participants were enrolled into age subgroups of 18-55, 56-69 and 70-plus years, which contained around 150, 29 and 61 TCR-sequenced participants, respectively. The paper's findings and limits, for the study overall: The vaccine-associated CD4 TCRs covered the entire spike protein, and the dominant responses fell in regions 160-218 and 743-854. Participants were mostly white British and included more females than males, and it was suggested by the authors that clonal diversity may have been underestimated. Conclusions about previously exposed vaccinees were limited because only six AZD1222 recipients were SARS-CoV-2 seropositive at baseline. Epitopes outside the regions mutated in the B.1.351 and B.1.1.7 variants were reportedly recognized by nearly half of the unique spike-specific TCRs. In the small 56-69-year group, the increase in depth fell short of significance, most likely because of low power. After two AZD1222 doses, spike-specific TCR breadth and depth were significantly higher than at day 0 and than in MenACWY recipients. No day 14 peak-response samples were available, so repertoires were characterized only after the peak T cell response.

This specimen's time point label, interpreted: about 28 days (+/-7) after the second vaccine dose. AZD1222 recipients whose second dose came at about 4 weeks and those whose second dose came at about 12 weeks were combined into one group, since spike-specific TCR depth and breadth did not differ between the two schedules. The vaccinee samples were drawn from two UK trials, COV001 and COV002, one of which was a single-blind randomized controlled phase 2/3 trial testing AZD1222 (ChAdOx1 nCoV-19) in healthy adults. Trial participant PBMC samples were collected at day 0 and day 28 after the second dose for TCRbeta chain sequencing. For CDR1 and CDR2, the germline V gene lists MDHEN and SYDVKM. The CDR3 starts with the cysteine, ends with the phenylalanine, and has 17 residues. Only CDR3 DNA remains: 51 bases, in frame from the first base. Clipping removes 5 bases from V and 5 bases from J, with 12 as the unmatched junction base count.

This clone was detected a few times. Its binding antigen is unknown. No base-level quality is on record; no much larger clone is a single base apart. The CDR3 regions of human TCRbeta chains were subjected to immunosequencing. The study's own analysis went as follows. TCRs in the repertoires were matched against a reference library of SARS-CoV-2-specific TCRs that had been generated with the MIRA antigen-specificity platform. Breadth was defined as the fraction of unique TCRs that were SARS-CoV-2-associated. Depth was defined as the fraction of total T cells that were SARS-CoV-2-associated. Using the MIRA data, each spike-specific TCR was assigned both to the spike region to which the TCR was reactive and to a CD4 or CD8 class. Log10-transformed breadth and depth values were compared by one-way ANOVA with Sidak's multiple comparisons tests. This immuneACCESS table, as held by TCRdb, lists in-frame sequences with V and J called but not all clones. Of the missing ones, under half trace to an unresolved V gene in checked studies; the others have no known cause. That table gives V, J and clone size, and the DNA gave D and trimming. The sample includes 90,000 to 110,000 clones, with roughly nine tenths observed a single time. 44% of the sample lies in the top ten.

This sequence uses TRBV28 and TRBJ1-4; TRBD1 matches 9 bases in the middle. The clonotype was recovered from an adult who received the AZD1222 COVID-19 vaccine. This sample comprised peripheral blood, obtained 28 days after the second AZD1222 dose. Here the CDR3 is given as CASSPQYAQGANEKLFF. The nucleotide sequence reads TGTGCCAGCAGTCCCCAATACGCACAGGGGGCAAATGAAAAACTGTTTTTT.